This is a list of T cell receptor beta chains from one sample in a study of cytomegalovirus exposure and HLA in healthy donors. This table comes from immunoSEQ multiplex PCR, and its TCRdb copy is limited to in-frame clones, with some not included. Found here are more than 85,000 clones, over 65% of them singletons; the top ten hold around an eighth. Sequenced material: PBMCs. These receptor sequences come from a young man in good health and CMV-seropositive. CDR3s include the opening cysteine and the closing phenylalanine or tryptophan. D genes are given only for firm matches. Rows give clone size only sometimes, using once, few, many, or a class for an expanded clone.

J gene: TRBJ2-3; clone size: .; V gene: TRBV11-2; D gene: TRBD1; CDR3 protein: CASSLVPLRDRGGSQYF; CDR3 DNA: TGTGCCAGCAGCTTAGTCCCCCTCCGGGACAGGGGAGGGTCGCAGTATTTT
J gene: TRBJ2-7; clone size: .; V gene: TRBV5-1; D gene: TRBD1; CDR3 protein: CASSWETGIGEQYF; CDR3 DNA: TGCGCCAGCAGCTGGGAGACAGGGATCGGCGAGCAGTACTTC
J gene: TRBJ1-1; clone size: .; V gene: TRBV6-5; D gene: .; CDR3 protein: CASHRVKDTEAFF; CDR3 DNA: TGTGCCAGCCACAGGGTAAAGGACACTGAAGCTTTCTTT
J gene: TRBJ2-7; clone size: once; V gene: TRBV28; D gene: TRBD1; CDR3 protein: CASSSLGQLLYEQYF; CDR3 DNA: TGTGCCAGCAGTTCTTTGGGACAGCTGCTCTACGAGCAGTACTTC
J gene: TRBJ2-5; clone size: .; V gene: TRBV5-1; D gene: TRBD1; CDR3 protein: CASSGGGQGETQYF; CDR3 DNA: TGCGCCAGCAGCGGGGGGGGACAGGGGGAGACCCAGTACTTC
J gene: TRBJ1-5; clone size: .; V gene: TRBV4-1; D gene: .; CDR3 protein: CASSQDRSVGPQHF; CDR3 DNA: TGCGCCAGCAGCCAAGATCGATCGGTCGGGCCCCAGCATTTT
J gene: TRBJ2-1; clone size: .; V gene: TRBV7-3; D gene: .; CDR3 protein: CASSPIGLAPSSYNEQFF; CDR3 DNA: TGTGCCAGCAGCCCGATTGGGTTAGCACCATCCTCCTACAATGAGCAGTTCTTC
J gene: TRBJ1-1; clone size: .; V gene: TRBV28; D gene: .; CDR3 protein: CASSPAGGHNTEAFF; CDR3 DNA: TGTGCCAGCAGTCCCGCCGGGGGGCACAACACTGAAGCTTTCTTT
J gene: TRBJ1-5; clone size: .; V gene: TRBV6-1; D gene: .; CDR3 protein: CASSDLTGGNQPQHF; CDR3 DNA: TGTGCCAGCAGTGATCTAACGGGAGGGAATCAGCCCCAGCATTTT
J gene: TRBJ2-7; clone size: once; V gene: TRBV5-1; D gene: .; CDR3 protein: CASSFEPGGTYEQYF; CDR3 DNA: TGCGCCAGCAGCTTTGAGCCGGGGGGCACCTACGAGCAGTACTTC
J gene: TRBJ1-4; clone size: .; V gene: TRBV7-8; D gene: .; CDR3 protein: CASSPRGGEGEKLFF; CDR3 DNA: TGTGCCAGCAGCCCGCGAGGAGGGGAGGGGGAAAAACTGTTTTTT
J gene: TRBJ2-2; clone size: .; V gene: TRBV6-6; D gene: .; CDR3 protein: CASRWGVNTGELFF; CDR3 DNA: TGTGCCAGCAGGTGGGGGGTGAACACCGGGGAGCTGTTTTTT
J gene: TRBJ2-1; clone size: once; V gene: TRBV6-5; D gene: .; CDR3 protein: CASSQQGQSKEQFF; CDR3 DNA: TGTGCCAGCAGTCAGCAGGGACAATCTAAGGAGCAGTTCTTC
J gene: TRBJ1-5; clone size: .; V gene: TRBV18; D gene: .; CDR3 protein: CASSPPGLHSNQPQHF; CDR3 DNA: TGTGCCAGCTCACCACCGGGCCTACATAGCAATCAGCCCCAGCATTTT
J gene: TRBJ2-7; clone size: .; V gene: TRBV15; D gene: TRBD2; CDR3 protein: CATSRTSGDYEQYF; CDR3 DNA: TGTGCCACCAGCAGGACTAGCGGGGACTACGAGCAGTACTTC
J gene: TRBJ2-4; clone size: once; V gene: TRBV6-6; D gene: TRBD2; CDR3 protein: CASSSSGGDLKNSQYF; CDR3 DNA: TGTGCCAGCAGTTCTAGCGGGGGGGACTTAAAAAACAGTCAGTACTTC
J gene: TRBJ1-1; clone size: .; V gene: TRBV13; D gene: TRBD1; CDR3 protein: CASSFPGQGATEAFF; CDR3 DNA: TGTGCCAGCAGCTTCCCGGGACAGGGGGCCACTGAAGCTTTCTTT
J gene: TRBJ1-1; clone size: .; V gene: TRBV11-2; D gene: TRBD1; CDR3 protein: CASSLGDRGNTEAFF; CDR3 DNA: TGTGCCAGCAGCTTAGGAGACAGGGGGAACACTGAAGCTTTCTTT
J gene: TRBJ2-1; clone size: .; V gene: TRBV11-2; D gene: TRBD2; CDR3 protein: CASSLALAGGLFF; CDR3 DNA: TGTGCCAGCAGCTTAGCACTAGCGGGGGGGCTGTTCTTC
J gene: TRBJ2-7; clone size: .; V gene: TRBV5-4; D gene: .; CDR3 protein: CASSLAGGGLSYEQYF; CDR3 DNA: TGTGCCAGCAGCTTGGCCGGGGGTGGTCTTTCCTACGAGCAGTACTTC
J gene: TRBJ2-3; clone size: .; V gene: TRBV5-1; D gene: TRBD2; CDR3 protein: CASSLGLAGGSDTQYF; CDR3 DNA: TGCGCCAGCAGCCTAGGACTAGCGGGGGGTTCAGATACGCAGTATTTT
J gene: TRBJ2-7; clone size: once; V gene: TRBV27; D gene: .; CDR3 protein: CASSWGQGGYEQYF; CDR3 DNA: TGTGCCAGCAGTTGGGGGCAGGGTGGATACGAGCAGTACTTC
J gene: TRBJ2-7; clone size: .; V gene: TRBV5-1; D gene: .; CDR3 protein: CASSLTGSEQYF; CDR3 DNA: TGCGCCAGCAGCTTGACAGGGAGCGAGCAGTACTTC
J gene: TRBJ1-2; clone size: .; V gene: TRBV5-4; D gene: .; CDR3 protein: CASSPEGGRNYGYTF; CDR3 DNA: TGTGCCAGCAGCCCCGAGGGAGGGCGGAACTATGGCTACACCTTC
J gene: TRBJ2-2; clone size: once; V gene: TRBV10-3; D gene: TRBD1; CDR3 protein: CAITSQGDTGELFF; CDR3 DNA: TGTGCCATCACCTCACAGGGGGACACCGGGGAGCTGTTTTTT
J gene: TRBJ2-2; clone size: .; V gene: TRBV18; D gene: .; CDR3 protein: CASSTEGGANTGELFF; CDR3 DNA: TGTGCCAGCTCAACGGAGGGCGGGGCTAACACCGGGGAGCTGTTTTTT
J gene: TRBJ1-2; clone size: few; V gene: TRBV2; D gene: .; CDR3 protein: CASSDQTLGREFNYGYTF; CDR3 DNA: TGTGCCAGCAGTGACCAGACTTTAGGCAGGGAATTTAACTATGGCTACACCTTC
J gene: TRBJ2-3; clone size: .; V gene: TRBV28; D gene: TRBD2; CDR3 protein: CASHPGTSGGWGTDTQYF; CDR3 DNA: TGTGCCAGCCACCCCGGGACTAGCGGGGGATGGGGCACAGATACGCAGTATTTT
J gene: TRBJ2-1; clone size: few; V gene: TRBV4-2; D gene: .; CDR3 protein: CASSQEGGPGEQFF; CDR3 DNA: TGTGCCAGCAGCCAAGAGGGGGGGCCGGGTGAGCAGTTCTTC
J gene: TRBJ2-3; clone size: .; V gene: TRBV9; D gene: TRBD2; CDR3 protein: CASSPAGSGGITDTQYF; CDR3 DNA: TGTGCCAGCAGCCCCGCTGGTAGCGGGGGTATCACAGATACGCAGTATTTT
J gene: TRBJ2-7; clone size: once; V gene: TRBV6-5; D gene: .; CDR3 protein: CASSYGDTSYEQYF; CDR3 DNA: TGTGCCAGCAGTTACGGGGACACCTCCTACGAGCAGTACTTC
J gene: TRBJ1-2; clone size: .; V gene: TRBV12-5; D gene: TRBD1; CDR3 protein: CASGTAGQGLYGYTF; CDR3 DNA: TGTGCTAGTGGTACAGCCGGACAGGGACTCTATGGCTACACCTTC
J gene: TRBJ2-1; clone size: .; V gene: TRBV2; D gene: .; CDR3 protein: CATRGTTSGEQFF; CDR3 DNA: TGTGCCACCAGGGGGACTACCTCAGGTGAGCAGTTCTTC
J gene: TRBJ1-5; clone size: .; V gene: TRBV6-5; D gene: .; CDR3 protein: CASSYEGNQPQHF; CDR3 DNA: TGTGCCAGCAGTTACGAGGGAAATCAGCCCCAGCATTTT
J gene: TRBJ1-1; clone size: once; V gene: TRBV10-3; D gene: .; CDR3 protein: CAMGQQTTEAFF; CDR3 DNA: TGTGCCATGGGCCAGCAGACCACTGAAGCTTTCTTT
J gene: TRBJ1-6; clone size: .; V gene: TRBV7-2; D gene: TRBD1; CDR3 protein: CASSPRQGNSPLHF; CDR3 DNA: TGTGCCAGCAGCCCTAGACAGGGGAATTCACCCCTCCACTTT
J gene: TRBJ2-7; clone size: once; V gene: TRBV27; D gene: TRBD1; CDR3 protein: CASSTGQGPYEQYF; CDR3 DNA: TGTGCCAGCAGTACGGGACAGGGACCCTACGAGCAGTACTTC
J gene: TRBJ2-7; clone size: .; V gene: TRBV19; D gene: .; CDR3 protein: CASSIGGTYEQYF; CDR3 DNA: TGTGCCAGTAGTATAGGAGGAACCTACGAGCAGTACTTC
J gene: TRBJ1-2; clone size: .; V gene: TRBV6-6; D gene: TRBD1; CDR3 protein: CASSSGTGVGGYTF; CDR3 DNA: TGTGCCAGCAGTTCGGGGACAGGGGTAGGTGGCTACACCTTC
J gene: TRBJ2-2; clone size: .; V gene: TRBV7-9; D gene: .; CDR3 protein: CASSLVRGIIGELFF; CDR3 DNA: TGTGCCAGCAGCTTAGTCCGGGGAATAATCGGGGAGCTGTTTTTT
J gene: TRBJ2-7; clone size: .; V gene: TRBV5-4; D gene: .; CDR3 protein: CASSSPFEQYF; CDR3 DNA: TGTGCCAGCAGCTCCCCTTTCGAGCAGTACTTC
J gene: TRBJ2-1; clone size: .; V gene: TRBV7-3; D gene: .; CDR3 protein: CASSLSWASSNEQFF; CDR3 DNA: TGTGCCAGCAGCTTATCGTGGGCTAGCAGCAATGAGCAGTTCTTC
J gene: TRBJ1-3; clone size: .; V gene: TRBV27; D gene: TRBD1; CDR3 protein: CATRTGGNSGNTIYF; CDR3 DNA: TGTGCCACCCGGACAGGGGGTAACTCTGGAAACACCATATATTTT
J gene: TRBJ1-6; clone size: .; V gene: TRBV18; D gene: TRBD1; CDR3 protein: CASSPLDREDSPLHF; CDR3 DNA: TGTGCCAGCTCCCCCTTGGACAGGGAAGATTCACCCCTCCACTTT
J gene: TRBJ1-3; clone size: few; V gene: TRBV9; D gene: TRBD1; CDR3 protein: CASSEGQGAAKGNTIYF; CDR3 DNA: TGTGCCAGCAGCGAGGGACAGGGGGCTGCGAAAGGAAACACCATATATTTT